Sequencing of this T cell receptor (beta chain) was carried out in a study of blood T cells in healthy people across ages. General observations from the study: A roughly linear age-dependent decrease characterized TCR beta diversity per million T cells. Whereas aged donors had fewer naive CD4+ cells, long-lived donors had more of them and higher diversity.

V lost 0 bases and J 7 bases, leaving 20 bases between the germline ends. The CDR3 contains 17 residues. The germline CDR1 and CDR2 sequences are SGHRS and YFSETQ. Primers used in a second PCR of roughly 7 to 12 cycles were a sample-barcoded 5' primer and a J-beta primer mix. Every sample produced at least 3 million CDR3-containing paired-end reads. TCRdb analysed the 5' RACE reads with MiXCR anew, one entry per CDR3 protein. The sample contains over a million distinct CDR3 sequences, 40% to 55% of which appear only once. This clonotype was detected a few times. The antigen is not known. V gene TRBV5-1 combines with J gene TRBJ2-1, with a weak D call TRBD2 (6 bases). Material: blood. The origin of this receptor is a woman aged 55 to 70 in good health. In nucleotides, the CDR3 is TGCGCCAGCAGCTTGGCCGTGGCGGGACGACCCCGGAATGAGCAGTTCTTC. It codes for CASSLAVAGRPRNEQFF. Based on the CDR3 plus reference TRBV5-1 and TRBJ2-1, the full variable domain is KAGVTQTPRYLIKTRGQQVTLSCSPISGHRSVSWYQQTPGQGLQFLFEYFSETQRNKGNFPGRFSGRQFSNSRSEMNVSTLELGDSALYLCASSLAVAGRPRNEQFFGPGTRLTVL.